Given below is one T cell receptor (beta chain) in context. Antigen: not known. This sample was taken from a study of T cell responses to AZD1222 COVID-19 vaccine. Whole-study findings and limits: There were repertoire samples only from the period after the peak T cell response. Clonal diversity may have been underestimated in mostly white British donors. At 160-218 and 743-854, vaccine-associated CD4 TCRs were dominant, and they spanned spike.

Some clones are missing from TCRdb's copy, which holds only in-frame ones; the method was immunoSEQ multiplex PCR. The table shows about 180,000 clones, with around nine tenths occurring only once. Germline CDR1 LNHDA, CDR2 SQIVND (reference sequence). The CDR3 sequence is 15 residues long. Trimming cost V 0 bases and J 7 bases, with 12 bases left between them. The chain joins TRBV19 to TRBJ2-2; D is tentatively TRBD1 or TRBD2 (7 bases each). The TCR originated in an adult in good health. This specimen consisted of peripheral blood, obtained on day 0 of AZD1222 vaccination. The CDR3 nucleotides read TGTGCCAGTAGTATAGAGGGAGGGGGCCACGGGGAGCTGTTTTTT. Translated: CASSIEGGGHGELFF. The full variable domain, completed using reference TRBV19 and TRBJ2-2, is DGGITQSPKYLFRKEGQNVTLSCEQNLNHDAMYWYRQDPGQGLRLIYYSQIVNDFQKGDIAEGYSVSREKKESFPLTVTSAQKNPTAFYLCASSIEGGGHGELFFGEGSRLTVL.